This passage covers 16 T cell receptor beta chains from one sample sequenced in a study of T cell responses to AZD1222 COVID-19 vaccine. TCRdb's table, derived via immunoSEQ multiplex PCR, lists solely in-frame clones and lacks some. This sample has roughly 67,000 clones, with around 89% found just once. Sequenced here: peripheral blood, sampled on day 0 of AZD1222 vaccination. The receptors were sampled from an adult in good health.

This chain joins TRBV5-6 and TRBJ2-7, with D possibly TRBD2 on 5 matching bases. Germline V CDR1 and CDR2: SGHDT, YYEEEE. The CDR3 consists of 14 residues. V dropped 0 bases and J dropped 3 bases, with 10 bases sitting between them. Written as DNA, the CDR3 is TGTGCCAGCAGCTTGGCTGCTAGCAACTACGAGCAGTACTTC. Residues: CASSLAASNYEQYF.

The chain links TRBV14 to TRBJ2-7; D may be TRBD1 (5 bases). Per germline, CDR1 SGHDN and CDR2 FVKESK. Deletions cut 1 base from V and 0 bases from J, with 22 bases between. The CDR3 runs to 19 residues. CDR3 sequence reads: CASSQGKPPGWPTSYEQYF. Written as DNA, the CDR3 is TGTGCCAGCAGCCAAGGTAAACCCCCAGGGTGGCCTACCTCCTACGAGCAGTACTTC.

This chain uses TRBV28 with TRBJ2-5, with D possibly being TRBD2 (5 bases). Germline CDR1 reads MDHEN; CDR2 reads SYDVKM. This CDR3 spans 15 amino acids. Trimming took 6 bases from V and 4 from J, leaving 18 bases between them. DNA for the CDR3: TGTGCCAGCAGGGATACCCACCGGGGAACAGAGACCCAGTACTTC. Its translation: CASRDTHRGTETQYF.

The chain employs TRBV30 and TRBJ2-7; no firm D call. The germline V gene encodes CDR1 GTSNPN and CDR2 SVGIG (reference sequence). The CDR3 contains 14 residues. V lost 0 bases to trimming and J lost 3 bases, with 12 bases between them. The CDR3 region has the DNA TGTGCCTGGAGTGTAAAAGGTCCCAGCTACGAGCAGTACTTC. Protein: CAWSVKGPSYEQYF. The full variable domain, completed using reference TRBV30 and TRBJ2-7, is SQTIHQWPATLVQPVGSPLSLECTVEGTSNPNLYWYRQAAGRGLQLLFYSVGIGQISSEVPQNLSASRPQDRQFILSSKKLLLSDSGFYLCAWSVKGPSYEQYFGPGTRLTVT.

The V gene is TRBV7-3, the J gene TRBJ1-6; D is unclear. Germline-derived CDR1 and CDR2 are SGHTA and FQGTGA. The CDR3 is 17 residues long. V lost 2 bases and J 0 bases, leaving 11 bases between the germline ends. CDR3 DNA: TGTGCCAGCAGCTTATGGGCTGTTAGCTCCTATAATTCACCCCTCCACTTT. Translating it yields CASSLWAVSSYNSPLHF.

The chain combines TRBV19 with TRBJ1-2, with 7 bases identical to TRBD1. The germline V gene encodes CDR1 LNHDA and CDR2 SQIVND (reference sequence). The V segment lost 5 bases and the J segment 4 bases; nucleotides outside the gene matches: 10. This CDR3 region has 15 residues. CDR3 protein: CASSAPKGAGYGYTF. CDR3 coding DNA: TGTGCCAGTAGTGCTCCCAAGGGGGCCGGCTATGGCTACACCTTC.

The CDR3 loop reads CASSFSGGTEAFF. The DNA of the CDR3 is TGTGCCAGCAGTTTTTCAGGAGGGACTGAAGCTTTCTTT. This sequence joins TRBV12-3 or TRBV12-4 and TRBJ1-1; D ambiguous. Trimming stripped 3 bases from V and 5 bases from J, with 10 bases between. The CDR3 is made up of 13 amino acids.

The rearrangement joins TRBV6-6 to TRBJ2-7; TRBD1 agrees at 10 bases. The V and J ends lost 6 bases and 6 bases, in that order; junction bases with no gene match: 8. The length of the CDR3 is 14 residues. From germline, CDR1 is MNHNY and CDR2 SVGAGI (reference sequence). In DNA, the CDR3 is TGTGCCAGCAGAGGACAGGGGGTTTTAACCGAGCAGTACTTC. This sequence encodes CASRGQGVLTEQYF.

This chain connects TRBV7-9 to TRBJ2-1; no clear D. Germline V gives CDR1 SEHNR, CDR2 FQNEAQ (reference sequence). The V gene lost 4 bases and the J gene lost 8 bases, with 9 bases spanning the gap. The CDR3 is 12 amino acids. The CDR3 spells CASSSPVDEQFF. The CDR3 nucleotides are TGTGCCAGCAGCTCCCCAGTCGATGAGCAGTTCTTC.

V and J are TRBV11-3 and TRBJ1-6; D is unresolved. The germline CDR1 and CDR2 sequences are SGHNT and YENEEA. The CDR3 sequence is 13 residues long. V lost 1 base, J lost 11 bases, and 9 bases lay in between. CDR3 loop: CASSLGPRAPLHF. The CDR3 nucleotides are TGTGCCAGCAGCTTAGGCCCGAGGGCACCCCTCCACTTT.

The J gene is TRBJ2-7, the V gene TRBV19; D gene unclear. Trimming stripped 2 bases from V and 6 bases from J, with 14 bases between. The germline V gene has CDR1 LNHDA and CDR2 SQIVND (reference sequence). The CDR3 runs to 14 residues. CDR3 coding DNA: TGTGCCAGTAGTATAAGACAAACCTATGGCGAGCAGTACTTC. Protein: CASSIRQTYGEQYF.

This chain links TRBV19 with TRBJ1-5, with a weak D call TRBD1 (5 bases). Germline V CDR1 and CDR2: LNHDA, SQIVND (reference sequence). Trimming removed 5 bases from V and 4 bases from J, with 15 bases in between. This CDR3 has 15 amino acids. The chain's CDR3 is CASSSQRGRNQPQHF. The CDR3 DNA reads as TGTGCCAGTAGTTCCCAGAGGGGACGGAATCAGCCCCAGCATTTT. Drawing the rest from reference TRBV19 and TRBJ1-5, the complete variable domain is DGGITQSPKYLFRKEGQNVTLSCEQNLNHDAMYWYRQDPGQGLRLIYYSQIVNDFQKGDIAEGYSVSREKKESFPLTVTSAQKNPTAFYLCASSSQRGRNQPQHFGDGTRLSIL.

The CDR3 is CASSPSGLAGVREQYF. In DNA, the CDR3 is TGTGCCAGCAGCCCTTCGGGACTAGCGGGAGTTCGAGAGCAGTACTTC. V and J are TRBV7-8 and TRBJ2-7, with 14 positions matching TRBD2. This CDR3 region has 16 residues. From germline, CDR1 is SGHVS and CDR2 FQNEAQ. V lost 5 bases and J lost 7; bases outside the gene matches: 10.

The rearrangement uses TRBV25-1 and TRBJ1-1; 7 bases map to TRBD1. V lost 3 bases to trimming and J lost 6 bases; unmatched junction nucleotides: 7. Germline values: CDR1 MGHDK, CDR2 SYGVNS. This CDR3 has 14 residues. The CDR3 bases are TGTGCCAGCAGTGATTCCAGGGGGTTCGCTGAAGCTTTCTTT. Residues: CASSDSRGFAEAFF.

The chain carries TRBV25-1 and TRBJ2-5; 7 bases are a match to TRBD2. Per germline, CDR1 MGHDK and CDR2 SYGVNS. J lost 3 bases, V lost 7 bases, and 14 bases had no gene match. The CDR3 extends over 16 amino acids. This chain's CDR3 is CASKGLGAPIKETQYF. In DNA form, the CDR3 reads TGTGCCAGCAAAGGACTAGGTGCCCCGATCAAAGAGACCCAGTACTTC.

The chain employs TRBV5-5 and TRBJ2-7; perhaps D is TRBD1 or TRBD2 (5 bases each). With 4 bases removed from V and 1 base from J, the gap between germline ends came to 15 bases. In germline, CDR1 is SGHKS, CDR2 YYEKEE (reference sequence). The CDR3 consists of 15 residues. The CDR3 coding sequence is TGTGCCAGCAGCCCGGTACCGGGACCTTCCTACGAGCAGTACTTC. Its protein is CASSPVPGPSYEQYF.